This note documents a single TCR beta chain sequence. Its antigen is unknown. The data were taken from a study of T cell responses to AZD1222 COVID-19 vaccine. Using immunoSEQ multiplex PCR, the repertoire was profiled, and TCRdb retains in-frame clones only, with some absent. The sample includes under 150,000 clones, 90% to 95% of them seen just once. General study points: Clonal diversity was possibly underestimated, and the donors were mostly white British, with more females.

Germline lookup yields CDR1 LGHNA and CDR2 YNFKEQ. The J segment lost 5 bases and the V segment lost 5 bases, leaving 8 bases of the junction unmatched. There are 15 residues in the CDR3. This sequence was found in an adult in good health. Sequenced here: peripheral blood, sampled on day 0 of AZD1222 vaccination. This chain joins TRBV4-2 and TRBJ1-4; 7 bases map to TRBD1. CDR3 loop: CASSTNRGGNEKLFF. The CDR3 DNA follows: TGTGCCAGCAGCACCAACAGGGGCGGGAATGAAAAACTGTTTTTT.